This TCR beta chain was recovered during a study of blood T cell repertoires in COVID-19. The wider study: Researchers got acute and convalescent COVID-19 samples from the United States, Italy and Spain. PBMCs, B-cell-depleted T cells, or T cells provided the cDNA or gDNA that made up the material.

Trimming left V 0 bases short and J 7 bases short, with 7 bases between. Germline V gives CDR1 WNHNN, CDR2 SYGVQD (reference sequence). The CDR3 runs 13 residues. This clone was detected only a few times. Methods used by the authors: How many nucleated cells were present was estimated from reference gene primer amplification. Clones were sequenced by immunoSEQ multiplex PCR, and TCRdb holds only the in-frame ones, with some missing. That table is the source of V, J and clone size, and D and trimming were worked out from the DNA. This sample has roughly 190,000 clones; around 82% occur once, and the top ten carry around 2.4%.

This chain connects TRBV10-1 to TRBJ1-5; perhaps TRBD1 as D (6 bases). This sequence was found in a human donor with acute or convalescent COVID-19. The donor label of this sample is uncertain. Specimen: peripheral blood. The DNA of the CDR3 is TGCGCCAGCAGTGAGTCAGGGGGACAGCCCCAGCATTTT. Translated, it gives CASSESGGQPQHF.